This T cell receptor (beta chain) was documented in a study of shared clonotypes between healthy human individuals. Whole-study results and caveats: The naive CD4 repertoires of a few donors were compared, and approximately 4.7% of clonotypes were shared. Among the subsets, naive ones generally showed larger estimated richness than memory ones.

TCRdb's copy holds only in-frame clones and misses some; the assay was immunoSEQ multiplex PCR. This repertoire shows hundreds of thousands of clones, 85% to 95% found once; its top ten account for approximately 0.12%. Comment on this clone: No antigen is known for it.

CD45RO-negative, CCR7-selected cells formed the naive CD8 fraction, which excluded terminally differentiated effector memory CD45RA+ cells. The clonotype originates from a woman aged 25-40 years in good health. Specimen: naive CD8+ T cells sorted from blood.

CDR3 residues: CASSRYTGTADTQYF. In DNA, the CDR3 is TGTGCCAGCAGCCGCTATACAGGGACTGCAGATACGCAGTATTTT. The rearrangement links TRBV28 to TRBJ2-3, with D perhaps being TRBD1 or TRBD2 (6 bases each). The V gene's germline CDR1 is MDHEN and CDR2 SYDVKM. The CDR3 extends over 15 amino acids. V was clipped by 6 bases and J by 4 bases, with 17 bases between them. Full variable domain (remainder filled in from reference TRBV28 and TRBJ2-3): DVKVTQSSRYLVKRTGEKVFLECVQDMDHENMFWYRQDPGLGLRLIYFSYDVKMKEKGDIPEGYSVSREKKERFSLILESASTNQTSMYLCASSRYTGTADTQYFGPGTRLTVL.